The 12 T cell receptor beta chains presented below share a single source sample, sequenced in a study of shared clonotypes between healthy human individuals. Profiling relied on immunoSEQ multiplex PCR, and the TCRdb table lists in-frame clones only, not all of them. This table holds roughly 500,000 clones, about four fifths found once. The sample consisted of PBMCs. The receptors were gathered from a woman aged 40 to 49 in good health. Some clones in this sample may be carry-over from other donors' samples.

The chain has TRBV2 and TRBJ1-2, with D perhaps matching TRBD1 (6 bases). The CDR3 covers 13 residues. Trimming pared 7 bases from V and 2 bases from J, leaving 11 bases between. Germline CDR1 reads SNHLY; CDR2 reads FYNNEI. CDR3 DNA sequence: TGTGCCAGCAACTCAGGGGCAAACTATGGCTACACCTTC. Protein sequence: CASNSGANYGYTF.

This clone occurred many times. The chain joins TRBV5-4 to TRBJ2-7, with TRBD1 matching 7 bases. The CDR3 is 15 residues long. Germline V CDR1 and CDR2: SGHNT, YYREEE (reference sequence). V gave up 4 bases and J gave up 2 bases; unmatched junction bases: 9. The CDR3 here is CASSQKTGNPYEQYF. CDR3 coding DNA: TGTGCCAGCAGCCAGAAGACAGGGAATCCCTACGAGCAGTACTTC. Based on the CDR3 plus reference TRBV5-4 and TRBJ2-7, the full variable domain is ETGVTQSPTHLIKTRGQQVTLRCSSQSGHNTVSWYQQALGQGPQFIFQYYREEENGRGNFPPRFSGLQFPNYSSELNVNALELDDSALYLCASSQKTGNPYEQYFGPGTRLTVT.

This clone occurred many times. V gene TRBV4-1 combines with J gene TRBJ1-5, with a tentative D call TRBD1 (5 bases). Germline V CDR1 and CDR2: MGHRA, YSYEKL. The CDR3 has 14 amino acids. Trimming pared 4 bases from V and 2 bases from J, leaving 9 bases between. The CDR3 bases are TGCGCCAGCAGCCGGGACCTGGGCAATCAGCCCCAGCATTTT. The encoded protein is CASSRDLGNQPQHF.

The chain links TRBV29-1 to TRBJ2-1, with unresolved D. The V gene lost 7 bases and the J gene lost 3 bases, with 7 bases spanning the gap. CDR1 and CDR2 (germline): SQVTM, ANQGSEA. This CDR3 comprises 11 residues. This CDR3 is CSAYSYNEQFF. DNA for the CDR3: TGCAGCGCCTACAGCTACAATGAGCAGTTCTTC.

V and J are TRBV6-6 and TRBJ1-4; D might be TRBD1 (5 bases). Trimming shortened V by 2 bases and J by 7 bases, and 14 bases separated the two germline ends. Germline CDR1 and CDR2: MNHNY and SVGAGI (reference sequence). The CDR3 has 15 residues. The CDR3 loop reads CASSYSGGRGEKLFF. In DNA form, the CDR3 reads TGTGCCAGCAGTTACAGCGGGGGTAGGGGTGAAAAACTGTTTTTT.

V is TRBV5-4 and J is TRBJ2-1; D ambiguous. The CDR3 totals 14 residues. Germline CDR1 SGHNT, CDR2 YYREEE (reference sequence). V gave up 3 bases and J gave up 8 bases, with 15 bases separating them. CDR3 nucleotides: TGTGCCAGCAGCTCCCCTCCCCCTAGGGATGAGCAGTTCTTC. This gives the protein CASSSPPPRDEQFF.

The CDR3 protein is CASSLRGATNEKLFF. In DNA form, the CDR3 reads TGTGCCAGCAGCCTCCGCGGGGCAACTAATGAAAAACTGTTTTTT. The rearrangement uses TRBV9 and TRBJ1-4; D call uncertain. The CDR3 totals 15 residues. Trimming removed 4 bases at V and 0 bases at J, with 10 bases between. Germline assignment: CDR1 SGDLS and CDR2 YYNGEE.

This sequence joins TRBV4-1 and TRBJ2-2; 10 bases align to TRBD2. J lost 0 bases, V lost 4 bases, and 11 bases had no gene match. This CDR3 comprises 19 residues. Per the germline V gene, CDR1 is MGHRA and CDR2 is YSYEKL. This CDR3 reads CASSPTSGTTVANTGELFF. For the CDR3, the DNA is TGCGCCAGCAGCCCAACTAGCGGGACCACGGTGGCGAACACCGGGGAGCTGTTTTTT.

The chain is built from TRBV28 and TRBJ2-2; the D gene could be TRBD1 or TRBD2 (5 bases each). CDR1 and CDR2 from the germline V gene are MDHEN and SYDVKM. Trimming removed 10 bases at V and 4 bases at J, with 13 bases between. The CDR3 loop spans 13 amino acids. Here the CDR3 reads CATTPGTTGELFF. DNA for the CDR3: TGTGCCACCACGCCAGGGACCACCGGGGAGCTGTTTTTT.

With regard to this clone: Within the sample, other DNA sequences also encode this same CDR3. The V gene is TRBV30, the J gene TRBJ1-5, with TRBD1 identical over 7 bases. The CDR3 spans 13 residues. Germline V gene sequence: CDR1 GTSNPN, CDR2 SVGIG (reference sequence). Unmatched junction bases numbered 3, after V lost 5 bases and J lost 2 bases. CDR3 nucleotides: TGTGCCTGGGGGGACAGCCGCAATCAGCCCCAGCATTTT. Protein sequence: CAWGDSRNQPQHF.

DNA for the CDR3: TGCGCCAGCAGCCAAGAGGGAGGAGAGACCCAGTACTTC. This gives the protein CASSQEGGETQYF. The chain couples TRBV4-3 to TRBJ2-5; D is perhaps TRBD2 (6 bases). There are 13 residues in the CDR3. The germline gives CDR1 LGHNA, CDR2 YSLEER. V was pared by 0 bases and J by 4 bases, with 6 bases between.

J is TRBJ2-5 and V is TRBV7-2, with D maybe TRBD2 (5 bases). With 1 base removed from V and 3 bases from J, the gap between germline ends came to 9 bases. This CDR3 spans 14 amino acids. Germline V gene lookup returns CDR1 SGHTA and CDR2 FQGNSA. This CDR3 is CASSLDIGKETQYF. The CDR3 DNA reads as TGTGCCAGCAGCTTAGATATCGGGAAAGAGACCCAGTACTTC.